This TCR beta chain was recorded in a study of shared clonotypes between healthy human individuals. Overall study findings and caveats: The study found lower generation probabilities in non-shared clonotypes than in those shared by all four donors. Naive subsets generally exceeded memory subsets in estimated richness.

In regard to this clone: Antigen: not known.

Germline values: CDR1 SGHTS, CDR2 YDEGEE. The V end was cut by 6 bases, the J end by 9 bases, with 12 bases between. The CDR3 consists of 12 residues. The study drew all its donors from Caucasian adults living in Nashville, Tennessee. The authors split each subset's genomic DNA evenly across several immunoSEQ plates. Method: immunoSEQ multiplex PCR; TCRdb's copy keeps in-frame clones and lacks some. This table holds roughly 2,500,000 clones, 93% found once. Sequenced sample: naive CD4+ T cells from PBMCs. Stated subset: CD45RA+ positively selected. The receptor was isolated from a man between 18 and 29 years old in good health. Some clones in this sample may be carry-over from other donors' samples. The gene calls are TRBV5-8 and TRBJ2-2; D is unresolved. The CDR3 bases are TGTGCCAGCACCCTTTCCGAGAGGGAGCTGTTTTTT. This encodes CASTLSERELFF.